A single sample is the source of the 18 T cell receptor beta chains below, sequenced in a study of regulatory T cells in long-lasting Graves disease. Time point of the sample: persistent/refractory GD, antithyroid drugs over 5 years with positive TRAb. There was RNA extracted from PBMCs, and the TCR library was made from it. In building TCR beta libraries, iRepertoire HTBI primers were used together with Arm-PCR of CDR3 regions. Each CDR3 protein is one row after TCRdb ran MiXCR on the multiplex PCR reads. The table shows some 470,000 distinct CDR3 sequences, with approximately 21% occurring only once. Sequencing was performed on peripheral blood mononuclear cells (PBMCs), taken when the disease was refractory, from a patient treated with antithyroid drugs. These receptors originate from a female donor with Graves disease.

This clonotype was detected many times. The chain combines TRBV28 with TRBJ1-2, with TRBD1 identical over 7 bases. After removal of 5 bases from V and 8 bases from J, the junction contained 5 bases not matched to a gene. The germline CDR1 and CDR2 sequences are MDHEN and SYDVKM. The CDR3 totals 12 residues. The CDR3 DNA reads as TGTGCCAGCAGTATTACAGGGGAGGGCTACACCTTC. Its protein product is CASSITGEGYTF.

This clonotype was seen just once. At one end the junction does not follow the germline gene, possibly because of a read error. For the CDR3, the DNA is TGCGTCAGCAGGAGACTGGCGAACACCGGGGAGCTGTTTTTT. Translating it yields CVSRRLANTGELFF. This chain uses TRBV4-1 with TRBJ2-2; D is unclear. The CDR3 has 14 residues. From germline, CDR1 is MGHRA and CDR2 YSYEKL.

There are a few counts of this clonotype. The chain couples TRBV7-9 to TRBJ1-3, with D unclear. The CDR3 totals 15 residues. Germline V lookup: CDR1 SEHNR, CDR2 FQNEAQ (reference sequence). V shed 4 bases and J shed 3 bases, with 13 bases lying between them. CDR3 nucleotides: TGTGCCAGCAGCTCCCTCGTAGGGTTTGGAAACACCATATATTTT. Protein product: CASSSLVGFGNTIYF.

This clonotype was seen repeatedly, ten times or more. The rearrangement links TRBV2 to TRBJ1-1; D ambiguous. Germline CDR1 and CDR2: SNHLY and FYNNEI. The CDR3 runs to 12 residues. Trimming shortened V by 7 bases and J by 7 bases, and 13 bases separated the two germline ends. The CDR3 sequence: CASIRAGYEAFF. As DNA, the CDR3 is TGTGCCAGCATTAGAGCGGGTTATGAAGCTTTCTTT. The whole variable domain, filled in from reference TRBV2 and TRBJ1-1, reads EPEVTQTPSHQVTQMGQEVILRCVPISNHLYFYWYRQILGQKVEFLVSFYNNEISEKSEIFDDQFSVERPDGSNFTLKIRSTKLEDSAMYFCASIRAGYEAFFGQGTRLTVV.

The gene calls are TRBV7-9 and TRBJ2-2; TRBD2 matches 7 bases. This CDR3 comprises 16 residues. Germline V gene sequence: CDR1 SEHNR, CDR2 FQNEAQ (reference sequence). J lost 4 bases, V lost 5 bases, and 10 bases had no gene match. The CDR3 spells CASSHLAGVTTGELFF. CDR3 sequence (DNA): TGTGCCAGCAGCCACTTGGCGGGGGTTACCACCGGGGAGCTGTTTTTT. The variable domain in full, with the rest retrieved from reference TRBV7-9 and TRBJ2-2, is DTGVSQNPRHKITKRGQNVTFRCDPISEHNRLYWYRQTLGQGPEFLTYFQNEAQLEKSRLLSDRFSAERPKGSFSTLEIQRTEQGDSAMYLCASSHLAGVTTGELFFGEGSRLTVL.

The CDR3 spells CASSQELGRPKEAFF. The CDR3 nucleotides are TGCGCCAGCAGCCAAGAGCTAGGACGGCCGAAGGAAGCTTTCTTT. The chain uses TRBV4-3 and TRBJ1-1; no firm D call. The CDR3 contains 15 residues. Per the germline V gene, CDR1 is LGHNA and CDR2 is YSLEER. V was pared by 0 bases and J by 8 bases, with 16 bases between.

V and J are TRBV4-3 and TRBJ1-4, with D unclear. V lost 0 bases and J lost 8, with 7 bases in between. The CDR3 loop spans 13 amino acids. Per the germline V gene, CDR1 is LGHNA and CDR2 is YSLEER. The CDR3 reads CASSQEYGEKLFF. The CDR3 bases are TGCGCCAGCAGCCAAGAGTATGGCGAAAAACTGTTTTTT.

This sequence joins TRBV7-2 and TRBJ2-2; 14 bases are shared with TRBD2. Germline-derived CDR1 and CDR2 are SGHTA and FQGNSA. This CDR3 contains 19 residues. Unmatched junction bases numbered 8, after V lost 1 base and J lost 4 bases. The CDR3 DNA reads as TGTGCCAGCAGCTTAGTTGGGACTAGCGGGAGCCCTATCACCGGGGAGCTGTTTTTT. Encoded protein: CASSLVGTSGSPITGELFF.

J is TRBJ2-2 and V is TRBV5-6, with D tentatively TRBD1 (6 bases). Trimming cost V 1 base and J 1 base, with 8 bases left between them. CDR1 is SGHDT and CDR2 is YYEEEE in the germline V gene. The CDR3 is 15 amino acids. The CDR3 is CASSLQGWNTGELFF. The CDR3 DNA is TGTGCCAGCAGCTTGCAGGGGTGGAACACCGGGGAGCTGTTTTTT.

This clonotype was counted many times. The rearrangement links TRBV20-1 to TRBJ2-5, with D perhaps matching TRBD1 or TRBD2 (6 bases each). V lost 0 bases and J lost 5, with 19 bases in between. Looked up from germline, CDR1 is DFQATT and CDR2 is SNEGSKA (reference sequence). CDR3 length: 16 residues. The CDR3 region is CSARDLIGGIGETQYF. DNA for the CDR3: TGCAGTGCTAGAGATTTGATAGGGGGGATCGGGGAGACCCAGTACTTC.

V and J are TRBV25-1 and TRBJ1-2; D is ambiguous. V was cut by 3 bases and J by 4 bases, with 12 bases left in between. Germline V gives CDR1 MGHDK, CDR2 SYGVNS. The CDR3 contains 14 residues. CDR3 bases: TGTGCCAGCAGTGATAGTCTGACAATCTATGGCTACACCTTC. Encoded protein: CASSDSLTIYGYTF.

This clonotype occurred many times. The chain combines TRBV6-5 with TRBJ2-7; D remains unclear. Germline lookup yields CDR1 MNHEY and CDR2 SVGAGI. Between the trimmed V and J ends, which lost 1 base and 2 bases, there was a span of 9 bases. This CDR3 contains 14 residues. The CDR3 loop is CASSYLGTPYEQYF. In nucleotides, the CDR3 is TGTGCCAGCAGTTACTTAGGAACCCCCTACGAGCAGTACTTC.

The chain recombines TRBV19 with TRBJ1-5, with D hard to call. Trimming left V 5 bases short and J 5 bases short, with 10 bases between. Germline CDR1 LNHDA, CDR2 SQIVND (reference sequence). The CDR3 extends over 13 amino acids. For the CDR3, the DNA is TGTGCCAGTAGTGATCAGAAGGATCAGCCCCAGCATTTT. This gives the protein CASSDQKDQPQHF.

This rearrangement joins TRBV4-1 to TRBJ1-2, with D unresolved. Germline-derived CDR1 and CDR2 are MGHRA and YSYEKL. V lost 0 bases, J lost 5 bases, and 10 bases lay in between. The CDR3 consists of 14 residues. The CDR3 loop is CASSQEYSPYGYTF. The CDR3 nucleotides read TGCGCCAGCAGCCAAGAGTACAGCCCTTATGGCTACACCTTC.

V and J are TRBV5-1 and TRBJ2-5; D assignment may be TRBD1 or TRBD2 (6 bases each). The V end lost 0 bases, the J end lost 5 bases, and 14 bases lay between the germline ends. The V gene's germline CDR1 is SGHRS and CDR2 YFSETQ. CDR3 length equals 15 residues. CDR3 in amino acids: CASSLGTVGGETQYF. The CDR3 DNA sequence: TGCGCCAGCAGCTTGGGCACCGTCGGGGGCGAGACCCAGTACTTC.

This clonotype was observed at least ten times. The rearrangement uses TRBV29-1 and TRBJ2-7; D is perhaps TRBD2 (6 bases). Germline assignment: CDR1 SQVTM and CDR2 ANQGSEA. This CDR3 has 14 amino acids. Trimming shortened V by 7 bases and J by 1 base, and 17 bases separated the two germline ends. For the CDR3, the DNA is TGCAGCGCGGGCCGGGACGGGAGATCCTACGAGCAGTACTTC. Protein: CSAGRDGRSYEQYF.

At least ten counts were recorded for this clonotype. The CDR3 region is CASSRGEMPYNSPLHF. In DNA form, the CDR3 reads TGTGCCAGTAGTAGAGGGGAGATGCCCTATAATTCACCCCTCCACTTT. The chain carries TRBV19 and TRBJ1-6, with D possibly matching TRBD1 (5 bases). Trimming took 4 bases from V and 2 from J, leaving 12 bases between them. The CDR3 consists of 16 residues. The V gene's germline CDR1 is LNHDA and CDR2 SQIVND (reference sequence).

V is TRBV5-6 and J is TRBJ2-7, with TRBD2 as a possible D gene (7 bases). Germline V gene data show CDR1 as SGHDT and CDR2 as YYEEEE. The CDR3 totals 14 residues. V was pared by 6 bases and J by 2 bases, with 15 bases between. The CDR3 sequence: CASTTGRGTYEQYF. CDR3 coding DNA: TGTGCCAGCACCACAGGGAGGGGAACCTACGAGCAGTACTTC.